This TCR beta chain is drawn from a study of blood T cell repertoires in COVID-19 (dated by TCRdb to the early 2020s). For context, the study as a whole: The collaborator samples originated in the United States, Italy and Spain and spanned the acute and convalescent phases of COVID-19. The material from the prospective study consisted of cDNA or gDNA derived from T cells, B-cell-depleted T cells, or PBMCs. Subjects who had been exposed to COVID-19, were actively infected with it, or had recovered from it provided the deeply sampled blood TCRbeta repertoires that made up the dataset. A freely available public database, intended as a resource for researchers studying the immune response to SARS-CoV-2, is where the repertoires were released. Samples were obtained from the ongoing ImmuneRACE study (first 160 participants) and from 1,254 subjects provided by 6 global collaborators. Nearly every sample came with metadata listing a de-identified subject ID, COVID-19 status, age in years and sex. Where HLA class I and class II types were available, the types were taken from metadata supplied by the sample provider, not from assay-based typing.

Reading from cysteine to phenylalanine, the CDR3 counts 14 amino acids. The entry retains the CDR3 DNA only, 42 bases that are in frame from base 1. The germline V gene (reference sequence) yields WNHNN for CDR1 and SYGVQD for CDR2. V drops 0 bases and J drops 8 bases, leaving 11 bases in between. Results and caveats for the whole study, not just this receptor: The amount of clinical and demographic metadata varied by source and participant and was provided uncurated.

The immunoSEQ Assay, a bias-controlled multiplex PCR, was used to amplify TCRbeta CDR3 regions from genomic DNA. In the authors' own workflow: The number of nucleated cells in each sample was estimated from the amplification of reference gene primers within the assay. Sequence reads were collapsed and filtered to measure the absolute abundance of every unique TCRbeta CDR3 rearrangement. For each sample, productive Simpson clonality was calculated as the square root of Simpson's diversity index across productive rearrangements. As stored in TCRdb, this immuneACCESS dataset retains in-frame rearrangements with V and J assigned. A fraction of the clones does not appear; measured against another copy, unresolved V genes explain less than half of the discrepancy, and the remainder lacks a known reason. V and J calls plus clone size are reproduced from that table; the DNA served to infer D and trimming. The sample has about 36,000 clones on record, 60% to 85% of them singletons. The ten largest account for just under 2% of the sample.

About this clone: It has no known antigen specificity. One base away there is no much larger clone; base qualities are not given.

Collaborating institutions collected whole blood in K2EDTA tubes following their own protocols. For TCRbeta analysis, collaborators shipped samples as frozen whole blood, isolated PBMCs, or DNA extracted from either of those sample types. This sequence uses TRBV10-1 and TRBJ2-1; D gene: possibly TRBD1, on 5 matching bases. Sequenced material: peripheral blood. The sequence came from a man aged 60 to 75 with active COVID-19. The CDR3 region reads CASSESRGADEQFF. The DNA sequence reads TGCGCCAGCAGTGAGTCCCGTGGGGCCGATGAGCAGTTCTTC.